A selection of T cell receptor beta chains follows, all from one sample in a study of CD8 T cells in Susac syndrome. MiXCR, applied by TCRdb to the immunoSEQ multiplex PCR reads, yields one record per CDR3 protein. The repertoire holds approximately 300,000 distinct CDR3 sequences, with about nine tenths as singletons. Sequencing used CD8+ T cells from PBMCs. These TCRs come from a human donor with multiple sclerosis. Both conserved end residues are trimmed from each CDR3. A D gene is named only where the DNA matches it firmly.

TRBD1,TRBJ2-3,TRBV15,ATSRDSGQGASDTQY
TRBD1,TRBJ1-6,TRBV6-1,ASSGDRENLYSPLH
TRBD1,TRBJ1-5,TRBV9,ASSREGGVEPQH
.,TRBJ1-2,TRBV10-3,ATLGGYGYT
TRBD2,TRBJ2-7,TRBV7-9,ASSGLAGALVYEQY
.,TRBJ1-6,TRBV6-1,ASRRGAGDNSPLH
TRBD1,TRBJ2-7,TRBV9,ASSDGQGNNEQY
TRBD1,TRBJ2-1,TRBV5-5,ASSPNRGNNEQF
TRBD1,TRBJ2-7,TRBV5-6,ASSEGQGDMTYEQY
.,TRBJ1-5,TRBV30,AWSVGPTLGQPQH
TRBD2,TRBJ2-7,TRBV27,ASSTTSGGYYEQY
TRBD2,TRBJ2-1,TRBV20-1,SAKLAGAYNEQF
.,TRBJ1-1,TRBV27,ASSFRPGTNTEAF
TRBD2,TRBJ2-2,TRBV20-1,SARGRLAGTGELF
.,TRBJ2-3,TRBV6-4,ASSDLEGGTDTQY
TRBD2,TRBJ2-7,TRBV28,ASTRLAGGLAYEQY
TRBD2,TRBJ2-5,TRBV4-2,ASSQEALAGGETQY
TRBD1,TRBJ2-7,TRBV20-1,SARGDRDAEQY